The 29 T cell receptor beta chains presented below share a single source sample, sequenced in a study of blood T cell repertoires in COVID-19. Here immunoSEQ multiplex PCR was the method, and the copy in TCRdb shows in-frame clones only, minus some. Of 250,000 to 350,000 clones listed, 75% to 95% are singletons. Input material: peripheral blood. The origin of the receptors is a woman aged 25 to 39 with COVID-19, enrolled during active disease.

The CDR3 DNA is TGTGCCAGTAGTAGGACAGGGATTAACACCGGGGAGCTGTTTTTT. Translated: CASSRTGINTGELFF. The chain has TRBV19 and TRBJ2-2; 8 bases line up with TRBD1. Looked up from germline, CDR1 is LNHDA and CDR2 is SQIVND (reference sequence). The junction had 3 bases not matched to a gene; V was cut back by 4 bases and J by 2 bases. The CDR3 consists of 15 residues.

The chain is built from TRBV5-1 and TRBJ2-6; 10 bases match TRBD1. Germline V gives CDR1 SGHRS, CDR2 YFSETQ. CDR3 length: 16 amino acids. V shed 3 bases, J shed 4 bases, and the junction held 4 bases outside the gene matches. The CDR3 sequence: CASSSGTGVGANVLTF. CDR3 DNA sequence: TGCGCCAGCAGCTCCGGGACAGGGGTCGGGGCCAACGTCCTGACTTTC.

The V and J genes are TRBV6-5 and TRBJ1-2; D is possibly TRBD1 (6 bases). The V end was cut by 5 bases, the J end by 5 bases, with 15 bases between. The germline V gene encodes CDR1 MNHEY and CDR2 SVGAGI. This CDR3 contains 14 residues. The CDR3: CASSKTGLAYGYTF. CDR3 nucleotides: TGTGCCAGCAGTAAGACAGGACTAGCATATGGCTACACCTTC.

The V gene is TRBV28, the J gene TRBJ2-2; 9 bases are shared with TRBD1. J was trimmed by 6 bases and V by 1 base; bases with no gene match: 9. This CDR3 comprises 17 residues. The germline gives CDR1 MDHEN, CDR2 SYDVKM. Written as DNA, the CDR3 is TGTGCCAGCAGTTTATTACCGGGACAGGGCAACTCCGGGGAGCTGTTTTTT. Translating it yields CASSLLPGQGNSGELFF.

In the case of this clone: Other DNA sequences of this sample code for an identical CDR3. The CDR3: CASSESGSSYEQYF. The CDR3 DNA follows: TGCGCCAGCAGTGAGAGCGGGAGCTCCTACGAGCAGTACTTC. V is TRBV10-1 and J is TRBJ2-7; 8 positions agree with TRBD2. V trimming: 2 bases; J trimming: 0 bases; junction bases outside the gene matches: 0. The CDR3 loop spans 14 amino acids. The germline V gene encodes CDR1 WNHNN and CDR2 SYGVQD (reference sequence).

The sample holds one count of this clone. The chain uses TRBV27 and TRBJ2-7; D is perhaps TRBD2 (5 bases). There are 12 residues in the CDR3. Germline loops: CDR1 MNHEY, CDR2 SMNVEV (reference sequence). Trimming shortened V by 4 bases and J by 3 bases, and 7 bases separated the two germline ends. CDR3 in amino acids: CASSSDFYEQYF. CDR3 DNA: TGTGCCAGCAGTTCGGACTTCTACGAGCAGTACTTC.

DNA of the CDR3: TGTGCCAGTAGTATGGAACTAGCGTCCTACGAGCAGTACTTC. It translates to CASSMELASYEQYF. The gene calls are TRBV19 and TRBJ2-7, with TRBD2 matching 7 bases. V gave up 3 bases and J gave up 1 base; unmatched junction bases: 3. This CDR3 contains 14 residues. Germline CDR1 is LNHDA and CDR2 is SQIVND (reference sequence).

This chain links TRBV2 with TRBJ1-6; TRBD1 aligns across 7 bases. The CDR3 runs to 19 residues. Germline assignment: CDR1 SNHLY and CDR2 FYNNEI. Germline trimming cut 6 bases from V and 0 bases from J; bases unmatched to any gene: 14. The CDR3 protein is CASSQGVNPESSYNSPLHF. The CDR3 bases are TGTGCCAGCAGCCAGGGGGTAAACCCAGAAAGCTCCTATAATTCACCCCTCCACTTT.

The chain combines TRBV6-5 with TRBJ2-7, with 7 bases aligning to TRBD1. The V and J ends lost 6 bases and 5 bases, in that order; junction bases with no gene match: 13. CDR1 and CDR2 (germline): MNHEY, SVGAGI. This CDR3 spans 15 amino acids. The CDR3 spells CASSPLEGGLNEQYF. The DNA for the CDR3 is TGTGCCAGCAGCCCCTTGGAAGGGGGCCTCAACGAGCAGTACTTC.

The chain links TRBV10-1 to TRBJ2-3; D is uncertain. The CDR3 consists of 11 residues. Germline CDR1 is WNHNN and CDR2 is SYGVQD (reference sequence). Deletions cut 6 bases from V and 6 bases from J, with 7 bases between. The CDR3 nucleotides are TGCGCCAGCAGCCCCGGGGATACGCAGTATTTT. Its translation is CASSPGDTQYF.

The chain employs TRBV5-6 and TRBJ2-7; D is unclear. CDR3 size: 15 residues. V lost 0 bases and J lost 0, with 10 bases in between. Germline CDR1 and CDR2: SGHDT and YYEEEE. In nucleotides, the CDR3 is TGTGCCAGCAGCTTGGCTTGGGCCACCTCCTACGAGCAGTACTTC. This sequence encodes CASSLAWATSYEQYF.

CDR3 nucleotide sequence: TGTGCCAGCACAAATCCGGGACAGGGCCTCTACGAGCAGTACTTC. This translates into CASTNPGQGLYEQYF. The chain links TRBV6-5 to TRBJ2-7; TRBD1 agrees at 9 bases. CDR1 is MNHEY, CDR2 SVGAGI, per germline. The CDR3 runs to 15 residues. V shed 7 bases, J shed 3 bases, and the junction held 10 bases outside the gene matches.

V gene TRBV12-3 or TRBV12-4 combines with J gene TRBJ2-3; perhaps TRBD2 as D (6 bases). This CDR3 contains 13 residues. V dropped 5 bases and J dropped 6 bases, with 12 bases sitting between them. This CDR3 reads CASSRLEGDTQYF. The DNA for the CDR3 is TGTGCCAGCAGTCGACTAGAGGGGGATACGCAGTATTTT.

This chain links TRBV4-3 with TRBJ1-5, with TRBD1 as a possible D gene (5 bases). CDR1 and CDR2 (germline): LGHNA, YSLEER. V was cut by 2 bases and J by 4 bases, with 12 bases left in between. This CDR3 region has 15 residues. The CDR3 DNA reads as TGCGCCAGCAGCCAATTCAGACAGCAAAATCAGCCCCAGCATTTT. Its protein product is CASSQFRQQNQPQHF.

The rearrangement joins TRBV5-8 to TRBJ1-1; no reliable D call. V lost 5 bases and J lost 1, with 9 bases in between. The CDR3 sequence is 13 residues long. Germline CDR1 and CDR2: SGHTS and YDEGEE. CDR3 in DNA: TGTGCCAGCAGTTTAGGAGGGAACACTGAAGCTTTCTTT. As protein: CASSLGGNTEAFF.

The rearrangement joins TRBV5-1 to TRBJ1-1; D is undetermined. CDR1 and CDR2 from the germline V gene are SGHRS and YFSETQ. The CDR3 has 13 amino acids. The ends were cut back, 4 bases at V and 2 bases at J, with 9 bases in the middle. This CDR3 reads CASSPGSNTEAFF. The CDR3 DNA reads as TGCGCCAGCAGCCCCGGGTCCAACACTGAAGCTTTCTTT. The full variable domain, its missing parts supplied by reference TRBV5-1 and TRBJ1-1, is KAGVTQTPRYLIKTRGQQVTLSCSPISGHRSVSWYQQTPGQGLQFLFEYFSETQRNKGNFPGRFSGRQFSNSRSEMNVSTLELGDSALYLCASSPGSNTEAFFGQGTRLTVV.

The rearrangement links TRBV11-1 to TRBJ2-7; 10 bases line up with TRBD1. The CDR3 is made up of 15 amino acids. The germline V gene encodes CDR1 SGHAT and CDR2 FQDESV (reference sequence). With V trimmed by 2 bases and J by 3 bases, 4 bases remained unmatched. CDR3 in DNA: TGTGCCAGCAGCTTAACGGACAGGGGGAACTACGAGCAGTACTTC. It codes for CASSLTDRGNYEQYF.

The CDR3 region has the DNA TGTGCCAGCAGTTCCTCAGGGGGTCTTGGGGAAAAACTGTTTTTT. Translation gives CASSSSGGLGEKLFF. This rearrangement joins TRBV6-5 to TRBJ1-4; 7 bases fit TRBD1. V gave up 4 bases and J gave up 8 bases; unmatched junction bases: 10. The CDR3 runs 15 residues. Per the germline V gene, CDR1 is MNHEY and CDR2 is SVGAGI.

This clone was observed once. The rearrangement joins TRBV6-5 to TRBJ2-7; TRBD2 might be the D (6 bases). This CDR3 has 15 amino acids. With 6 bases removed from V and 4 bases from J, the gap between germline ends came to 19 bases. Germline loops: CDR1 MNHEY, CDR2 SVGAGI. CDR3 sequence (DNA): TGTGCCAGCAGCCTGGCGGGACCCGAGATTTACGAGCAGTACTTC. Protein product: CASSLAGPEIYEQYF.

V and J are TRBV5-5 and TRBJ1-2, with 8 bases fitting TRBD1. V was clipped by 0 bases and J by 4 bases; unmatched bases: 5. This CDR3 is 15 amino acids long. Germline CDR1 is SGHKS and CDR2 is YYEKEE (reference sequence). The CDR3 sequence is CASSLGGTGGYGYTF. The CDR3 DNA reads as TGTGCCAGCAGCTTGGGCGGGACAGGTGGCTATGGCTACACCTTC. Based on the CDR3 plus reference TRBV5-5 and TRBJ1-2, the full variable domain is DAGVTQSPTHLIKTRGQQVTLRCSPISGHKSVSWYQQVLGQGPQFIFQYYEKEERGRGNFPDRFSARQFPNYSSELNVNALLLGDSALYLCASSLGGTGGYGYTFGSGTRLTVV.

The rearrangement uses TRBV10-3 and TRBJ2-7; 9 positions match TRBD1. This CDR3 is built from 14 residues. With V trimmed by 6 bases and J by 7 bases, 10 bases remained unmatched. Germline V gene data show CDR1 as ENHRY and CDR2 as SYGVKD. The CDR3 DNA follows: TGTGCCATCAGCTATACAGGGGGCGCGGGGGAGCAGTACTTC. It codes for CAISYTGGAGEQYF.

The J gene is TRBJ2-5, the V gene TRBV4-1, with TRBD1 as a possible D gene (6 bases). Trimming took off 4 bases at V and 4 bases at J, with 19 bases between the two ends. The CDR3 has 16 amino acids. Germline CDR1 reads MGHRA; CDR2 reads YSYEKL. This chain's CDR3 is CASSRAPDSSLETQYF. The CDR3, as DNA: TGCGCCAGCAGCCGCGCGCCGGACAGTAGTTTAGAGACCCAGTACTTC.

V gene TRBV6-6 combines with J gene TRBJ1-1; 11 bases agree with TRBD1. Trimming cost V 6 bases and J 4 bases; bases outside gene matches: 10. Germline CDR1 MNHNY, CDR2 SVGAGI (reference sequence). There are 16 residues in the CDR3. Here the CDR3 DNA reads TGTGCCAGCAGCCACGGGAGCGGGACAGGGGGCACTGAAGCTTTCTTT. Protein sequence: CASSHGSGTGGTEAFF.

The J gene is TRBJ2-1, the V gene TRBV2, with a tentative D call TRBD1 (6 bases). This CDR3 is 18 amino acids long. V was clipped by 3 bases and J by 2 bases, with 20 bases between them. Germline assignment: CDR1 SNHLY and CDR2 FYNNEI. The CDR3 spells CASSDLSLQGAPYNEQFF. In nucleotides, the CDR3 is TGTGCCAGCAGTGACCTCAGTTTACAGGGAGCCCCCTACAATGAGCAGTTCTTC.

This chain links TRBV28 with TRBJ2-3; 7 nucleotides align to TRBD1. J was trimmed by 2 bases and V by 5 bases; bases with no gene match: 4. CDR1 MDHEN and CDR2 SYDVKM come from the germline V gene. CDR3 length: 14 residues. CDR3: CASSQDRITDTQYF. The CDR3 region has the DNA TGTGCCAGCAGTCAGGACAGGATCACAGATACGCAGTATTTT.

The V gene is TRBV28, the J gene TRBJ2-2; D is possibly TRBD2 (7 bases). This CDR3 has 14 amino acids. V gave up 3 bases and J gave up 4 bases, with 9 bases separating them. Looked up from germline, CDR1 is MDHEN and CDR2 is SYDVKM. The CDR3 nucleotides are TGTGCCAGCAGTTTCGGGGGGCGCACCGGGGAGCTGTTTTTT. This encodes CASSFGGRTGELFF.

The rearrangement uses TRBV21-1 and TRBJ2-7; TRBD1, as called in the table, went unchecked against the DNA. TRBV21-1 is given as a pseudogene. The CDR3 is 14 residues long. CDR3 sequence: CASSIDRPKGEQYF. Here the CDR3 DNA reads TGTGCCAGCAGCATCGACAGACCAAAGGGCGAGCAGTACTTC.

V and J are TRBV12-3 or TRBV12-4 and TRBJ1-2, with D uncertain. This CDR3 region has 13 residues. The V end was cut by 1 base, the J end by 7 bases, with 10 bases between. CDR3 DNA sequence: TGTGCCAGCAGTTTAGACCGGAGGTTTGGCTACACCTTC. It yields the protein CASSLDRRFGYTF.

V is TRBV7-8 and J is TRBJ2-5; weak D call: TRBD2 (7 bases). V was pared by 7 bases and J by 1 base, with 16 bases between. There are 15 residues in the CDR3. Germline V lookup: CDR1 SGHVS, CDR2 FQNEAQ. The CDR3, as DNA: TGTGCCAGCATCCTAGTCGGGGGGCCCCAAGAGACCCAGTACTTC. Its protein product is CASILVGGPQETQYF.